The T cell receptor beta chain described here comes from a study of T cell responses to AZD1222 COVID-19 vaccine. Study-wide findings and caveats: No day 14 peak samples; only post-peak repertoires were characterized.

The CDR3 has 13 amino acids. V was clipped by 8 bases and J by 4 bases, with 12 bases between them. Germline V gives CDR1 SGHTA, CDR2 FQGNSA. Some clones are missing from TCRdb's copy, which holds only in-frame ones; the method was immunoSEQ multiplex PCR. The profile shows around 130,000 clones, 93% of them singletons. As to this clone: What it binds is unknown.

This clonotype originated in an adult in good health. The source was peripheral blood, collected on day 0 of AZD1222 vaccination. The chain employs TRBV7-2 and TRBJ1-3; D not resolved. The CDR3, as DNA: TGTGCCAGCTCCCAGGTTTCGGGAAACACCATATATTTT. It encodes CASSQVSGNTIYF.